This T cell receptor beta chain was captured by sequencing in a study of blood T cells in healthy people across ages (dated by TCRdb to between 2015 and 2017). Describing the broader study: In model experiments, roughly one uniquely barcoded TCR beta cDNA molecule per two T cells was captured by template switching. The study measured age-related changes in TCR beta repertoire diversity using deep sequencing normalized with unique cDNA molecular identifiers. Donors were grouped into four age groups: young (average roughly 15 years), middle-aged (around 39), aged (around 60) and long-lived (about 82). To avoid experimental bias, donors of different ages were spread randomly across the sequencing lanes. For two donors (one aged 18 to 29 and one aged 80 or older), the study analyzed two additional independent replicas of 1 million unique cDNA reads from the same blood draw. What the research found in general, with its limitations: Since profiling was done on bulk unsorted PBMCs, naive and antigen-experienced compartments could not be conclusively compared. Observed TCR beta diversity per million T cells fell roughly linearly with age, and a significant reduction was already apparent by age approximately 40. Total diversity estimates from one million sequenced T cells were considered lower bounds and underestimates. The percentage of naive T cells measured by flow cytometry correlated strongly with observed TCR beta diversity. Compared with the aged group, more naive CD4+ T cells, fewer expanded clones and increased TCR diversity were shown by the long-lived group, suggesting age selection. Because the CMV infection status of the donors was unknown, age-related changes in expanded clonotypes may potentially have been confounded.

Preparation of the library involved 5' RACE. The run used an Illumina HiSeq 2500. A second PCR of roughly 7 to 12 cycles was run with a J-beta primer mix and a sample-barcoded 5' primer. A unique molecular identifier was introduced onto each TCR beta cDNA molecule by a template-switch 5' adaptor carrying 12 random nucleotides. At least 2.5 million CDR3-containing paired-end reads were obtained from each sample. First-strand cDNA was synthesized from all RNA with the Mint cDNA synthesis kit, primed by a TRBC-specific oligonucleotide. All cDNA was treated with uracil-DNA glycosylase and then went through a first 18-cycle PCR with the universal primers M1SS and BC2_uni_R. On the study's bioinformatics: Each sample was normalized by randomly selecting 1 million high-quality reads, each carrying a distinct molecular identifier. Reads sharing molecular identifiers were discarded rather than binned into consensus sequences. MiTCR, run with a Q25 quality threshold and the strictest error-elimination algorithm, handled CDR3 identification, clonotype clustering and error correction. Lower-bound total TCR beta diversity was estimated with a nonparametric unseen species model using Euler transformation. The raw public data were reprocessed by TCRdb itself: fastp quality trimming at Q25, MiXCR clonotype calling, in-frame beta chains only. Each entry merges the rows of one CDR3 protein and shows their most common DNA and genes. The V and J calls reflect TCRdb's pipeline rather than the authors' work. Across this sample there are approximately 320,000 distinct CDR3 sequences, with roughly 27% seen only once. 29% of the sample goes to the ten largest clones.

This clonotype turned up a few times. The specificity of this receptor is unknown. Base-call qualities are not available, and no considerably larger clone is one nucleotide away. The CDR3 has 16 amino acids, counting the end cysteine and phenylalanine. Just CDR3 DNA is preserved here, 48 bases in frame from base 1. After removal of 2 bases from V and 0 bases from J, the junction retains 7 bases not matched to a gene. From the germline V gene, CDR1 is SGHTA and CDR2 is FQGNSA. Systemically healthy Caucasian individuals from Russia, around 38 in total and aged about 6 to 100 years, were included as donors. Approximately 9.3 milliliters of peripheral blood were drawn from each donor into EDTA-treated Vacutainer tubes. Ficoll-Paque density-gradient centrifugation was used to isolate PBMCs, with at least 7 million per sample. Total RNA was extracted from PBMCs with Trizol reagent, with at least 5 micrograms obtained per sample. For every donor, an aliquot of PBMCs went through flow cytometry to measure the percentages of naive CD45RAhigh/CD27high T cells.

The TCR comes from a woman between 70 and 85 years old in good health. The sample comprised blood. The chain is assembled from TRBV7-2 and TRBJ2-7, with 7 bases in between that match TRBD2. The bases read TGTGCCAGCAGCTTAACTGGCGGGAGAAGCTCCTACGAGCAGTACTTC. This is translated as CASSLTGGRSSYEQYF. The full variable domain, completed from the reference TRBV7-2 and TRBJ2-7 proteins outside the CDR3, reads GAGVSQSPSNKVTEKGKDVELRCDPISGHTALYWYRQSLGQGLEFLIYFQGNSAPDKSGLPSDRFSAERTGGSVSTLTIQRTQQEDSAVYLCASSLTGGRSSYEQYFGPGTRLTVT.